The source of this TCR beta chain is a study of blood T cells in healthy people across ages (dated by TCRdb to 2015 to 2017). For the study in its entirety: In model experiments, template switching captured about one uniquely barcoded TCR beta cDNA molecule for every two T cells. To track age-related changes in TCR beta repertoire diversity, the study relied on deep sequencing normalized with unique cDNA molecular identifiers. For two donors (one aged 18 to 30 and one aged 80 or older), the study analyzed two additional independent replicas of 1 million unique cDNA reads from the same blood draw. The donors were split into four age groups: young (average 16 years), middle-aged (39), aged (over 55) and long-lived (over 75). Summary of the overall study and its limitations: The long-lived group showed more naive CD4+ T cells, fewer expanded clones and increased TCR diversity than the aged group, suggesting age selection. Observed TCR beta diversity correlated strongly with the percentage of naive T cells measured by flow cytometry. Observed TCR beta diversity per million T cells fell roughly linearly with age, and a significant reduction was already apparent by age around 39. The CMV infection status of donors was not known, potentially confounding age-related changes in expanded clonotypes. Estimates of total diversity based on one million sequenced T cells were regarded as lower bounds and as underestimates. Since profiling was done on bulk unsorted PBMCs, naive and antigen-experienced compartments could not be conclusively compared.

The method was 5' RACE. The run used an Illumina HiSeq 2500. A second PCR of roughly 7 to 12 cycles was performed with a sample-barcoded 5' primer and a J-beta primer mix. A template-switch 5' adaptor carrying 12 random nucleotides introduced a unique molecular identifier onto each TCR beta cDNA molecule. At least 2.5 million CDR3-containing paired-end reads were obtained from each sample. First-strand cDNA was synthesized from all RNA with the Mint cDNA synthesis kit, primed by a TRBC-specific oligonucleotide. Following uracil-DNA glycosylase treatment, all cDNA underwent a first 18-cycle PCR with the universal primers M1SS and BC2_uni_R. As for how the authors treated the data: For normalization, 1 million high-quality reads were randomly selected from each sample, with every read carrying a distinct molecular identifier. Instead of being binned into consensus sequences, reads that shared molecular identifiers were thrown out. MiTCR, run with a Q25 quality threshold and the strictest error-elimination algorithm, handled CDR3 identification, clonotype clustering and error correction. A nonparametric unseen species model with Euler transformation was used to estimate a lower bound on total TCR beta diversity. TCRdb's own reprocessing of the public reads used fastp at Q25 and MiXCR and kept productive beta chains. Here each entry gathers all rows of one CDR3 protein and keeps the most common genes and DNA. Clone size and V and J calls follow TCRdb, not the original study. The sample data list approximately 780,000 distinct CDR3 sequences, and about 26% of these were observed just once. The ten largest clones represent less than 3.5% of the sample.

The donors were some 39 Caucasian individuals from Russia, aged 6 to 90 years, who were systemically healthy. Approximately 9.7 milliliters of peripheral blood were drawn from each donor into EDTA-treated Vacutainer tubes. Ficoll-Paque density-gradient centrifugation was used to isolate PBMCs, with at least 7 million per sample. Trizol reagent was used to extract total RNA from the PBMCs, yielding at least 5.5 micrograms per sample. The percentages of naive CD45RAhigh/CD27high T cells were determined by flow cytometry on a PBMC aliquot from every donor. Worth noting for this clonotype: Its specific antigen is unknown. Base qualities are missing; no much larger clone stands one base away.

V and J are trimmed by 0 bases and 6 bases, and the gene matches miss 6 bases of the junction. The CDR3 has 15 amino acids, counting the end cysteine and phenylalanine. The kept DNA is CDR3 alone, 45 bases in frame from the first base. CDR1 and CDR2 are read off the germline V gene as MNHEY and SVGAGI. The data were also submitted as part of a second study, on T cells of mothers and their children. As that second study puts it: Nine systemically healthy Caucasian individuals, comprising three mothers and their six children, were included as donors. cDNA synthesis used all of the extracted RNA, with roughly 1.6 ug of RNA in each 15 ul reaction. In the second PCR, the M1S primer introduced both the sample barcodes and 2-4 random nucleotides. Each mother yielded over 8.5 million TCR beta CDR3 reads and each child 3 million to 3.5 million reads. TCR recombination output is similarly shaped by thymic selection in related and unrelated pairs, with a minor effect exerted by inherited differences. Related mother-child pairs always showed normalized repertoire overlap that was slightly higher than in unrelated mother-child pairs, though the difference was never significant. Persistent microchimeric T cell clones were not detected, at a sensitivity of around 95 clones per million clonotypes. The study used deep NGS to compare TCR beta repertoires of mothers and children, seeking features distinguishing related mother-child pairs from unrelated individuals. The mean age was approximately 41 +/- 4 years for the mothers and approximately 11 +/- 4 years for the children. After adapter ligation with NEBNext reagents, the libraries were sequenced on Illumina HiSeq 2000 with 100+100 nt paired-end reads. To avoid cross-contamination, the mother libraries and the child libraries were prepared a month apart and sequenced in separate runs. For each donor, between about 500,000 and 2,200,000 distinct TCR beta clonotypes were identified. Naive TCR beta clonotypes were estimated from low-frequency clonotypes matched to each donor's FACS-determined naive share, without sorting.

The sample comprised blood. In this chain, TRBV6-5 is recombined with TRBJ1-2, with 8 middle bases fitting TRBD1. This TCR came from a boy aged 10-17 years in good health. The DNA sequence is TGTGCCAGCAGTTACTCGGCCGGGACAGGTGATGGCTACACCTTC. Its translation reads: CASSYSAGTGDGYTF.